This TCR beta chain was recovered during a study of blood T cells in healthy people across ages. Each sample yielded at least 7 million isolated PBMCs. Together with a sample-barcoded 5' primer, a J-beta primer mix was included in a second PCR lasting about 7 to 12 cycles. Each cDNA was tagged by a template-switch adaptor containing 12 random nucleotides. TCRdb called the 5' RACE reads again in MiXCR, with one record for every CDR3 protein. Seen here are just over 800,000 distinct CDR3 sequences, around 62% observed once, and the top ten hold 28%. About this clonotype itself: Its antigen is unidentified.

V shed 7 bases and J 4 bases; nucleotides not matched to a gene: 13. The germline V gene has CDR1 MDHEN and CDR2 SYDVKM. The CDR3 length is 16 residues. Findings of the study overall: Whereas aged donors had fewer naive CD4+ cells, long-lived donors had more of them and higher diversity. Since the PBMCs were unsorted, naive and antigen-experienced cells could not be conclusively compared.

What was sequenced was blood. The clonotype comes from a man aged 25 to 40 in good health. V is TRBV28 and J is TRBJ2-1; the match to TRBD2 covers 7 bases. The CDR3: CASTHPRDYLYNEQFF. CDR3 nucleotides: TGTGCCAGCACCCACCCCCGGGACTACCTTTACAATGAGCAGTTCTTC.